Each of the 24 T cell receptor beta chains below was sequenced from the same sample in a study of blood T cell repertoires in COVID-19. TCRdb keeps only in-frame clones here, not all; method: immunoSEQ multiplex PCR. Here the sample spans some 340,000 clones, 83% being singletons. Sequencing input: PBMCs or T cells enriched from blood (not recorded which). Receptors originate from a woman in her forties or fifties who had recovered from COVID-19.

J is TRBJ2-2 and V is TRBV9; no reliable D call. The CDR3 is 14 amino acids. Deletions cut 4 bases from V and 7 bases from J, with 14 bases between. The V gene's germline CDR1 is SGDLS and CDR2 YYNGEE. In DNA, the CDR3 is TGTGCCAGCAGCTCATTAGTGGCAGGCGGGGAGCTGTTTTTT. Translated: CASSSLVAGGELFF. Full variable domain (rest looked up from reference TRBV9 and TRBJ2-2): DSGVTQTPKHLITATGQRVTLRCSPRSGDLSVYWYQQSLDQGLQFLIQYYNGEERAKGNILERFSAQQFPDLHSELNLSSLELGDSALYFCASSSLVAGGELFFGEGSRLTVL.

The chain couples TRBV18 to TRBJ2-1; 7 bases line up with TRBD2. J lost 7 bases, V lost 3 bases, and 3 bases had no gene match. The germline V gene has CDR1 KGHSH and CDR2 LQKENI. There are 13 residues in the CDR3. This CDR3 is CASSPREMNEQFF. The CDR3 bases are TGTGCCAGCTCACCGCGGGAGATGAATGAGCAGTTCTTC.

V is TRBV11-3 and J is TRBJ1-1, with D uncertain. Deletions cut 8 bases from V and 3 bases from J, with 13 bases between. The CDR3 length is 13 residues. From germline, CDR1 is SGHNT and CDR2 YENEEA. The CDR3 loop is CASGGRLDTEAFF. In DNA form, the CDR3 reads TGTGCCAGCGGAGGGAGGTTGGACACTGAAGCTTTCTTT.

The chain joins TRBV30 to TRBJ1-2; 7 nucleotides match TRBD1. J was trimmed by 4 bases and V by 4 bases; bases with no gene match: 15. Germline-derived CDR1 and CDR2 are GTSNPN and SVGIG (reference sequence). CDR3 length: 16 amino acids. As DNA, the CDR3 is TGTGCCTGGACTCCTTTCCGGGACAGTGTGACCTATGGCTACACCTTC. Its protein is CAWTPFRDSVTYGYTF.

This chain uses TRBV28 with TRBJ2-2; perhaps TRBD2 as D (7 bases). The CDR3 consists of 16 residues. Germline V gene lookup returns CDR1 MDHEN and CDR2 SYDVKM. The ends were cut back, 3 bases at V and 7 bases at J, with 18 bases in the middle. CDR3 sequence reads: CASSFILGGAVGELFF. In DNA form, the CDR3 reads TGTGCCAGCAGTTTTATCCTTGGGGGGGCAGTCGGGGAGCTGTTTTTT.

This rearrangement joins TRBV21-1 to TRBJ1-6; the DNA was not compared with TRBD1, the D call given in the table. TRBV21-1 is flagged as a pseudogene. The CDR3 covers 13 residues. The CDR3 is CASSPPGPWPLHF. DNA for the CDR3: TGTGCCAGCAGCCCGCCTGGCCCGTGGCCCCTCCACTTT.

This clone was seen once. This CDR3 reads CASSLTPNTEAFF. The CDR3 DNA follows: TGTGCCAGCAGTTTGACACCGAACACTGAAGCTTTCTTT. The V call is TRBV7-3, the J call TRBJ1-1; no definite D call. CDR3 length equals 13 residues. V dropped 6 bases and J dropped 1 base, with 9 bases sitting between them. Germline CDR1 reads SGHTA; CDR2 reads FQGTGA. Together with reference TRBV7-3 and TRBJ1-1, the CDR3 gives the full variable domain: GAGVSQTPSNKVTEKGKYVELRCDPISGHTALYWYRQSLGQGPEFLIYFQGTGAADDSGLPNDRFFAVRPEGSVSTLKIQRTERGDSAVYLCASSLTPNTEAFFGQGTRLTVV.

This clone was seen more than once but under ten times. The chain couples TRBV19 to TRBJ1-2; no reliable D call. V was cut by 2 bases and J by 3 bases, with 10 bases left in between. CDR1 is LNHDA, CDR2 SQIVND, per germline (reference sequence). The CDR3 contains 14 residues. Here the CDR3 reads CASSINQAYYGYTF. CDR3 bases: TGTGCCAGTAGTATAAATCAAGCTTACTATGGCTACACCTTC.

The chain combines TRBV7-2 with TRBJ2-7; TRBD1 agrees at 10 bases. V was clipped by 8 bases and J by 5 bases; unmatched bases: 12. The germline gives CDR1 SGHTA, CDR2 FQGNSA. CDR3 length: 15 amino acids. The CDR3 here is CASGFRGQGLDEQYF. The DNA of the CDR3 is TGTGCCAGCGGATTCCGGGGACAGGGGCTTGACGAGCAGTACTTC. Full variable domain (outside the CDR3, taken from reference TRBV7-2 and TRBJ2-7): GAGVSQSPSNKVTEKGKDVELRCDPISGHTALYWYRQSLGQGLEFLIYFQGNSAPDKSGLPSDRFSAERTGGSVSTLTIQRTQQEDSAVYLCASGFRGQGLDEQYFGPGTRLTVT.

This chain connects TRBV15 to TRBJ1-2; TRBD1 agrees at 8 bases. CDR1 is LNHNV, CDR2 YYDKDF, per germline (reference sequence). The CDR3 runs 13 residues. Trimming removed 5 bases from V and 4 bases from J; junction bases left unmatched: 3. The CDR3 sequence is CATSPGTGYGYTF. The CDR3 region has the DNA TGTGCCACCAGCCCCGGGACAGGCTATGGCTACACCTTC. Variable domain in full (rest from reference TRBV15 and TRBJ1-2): DAMVIQNPRYQVTQFGKPVTLSCSQTLNHNVMYWYQQKSSQAPKLLFHYYDKDFNNEADTPDNFQSRRPNTSFCFLDIRSPGLGDTAMYLCATSPGTGYGYTFGSGTRLTVV.

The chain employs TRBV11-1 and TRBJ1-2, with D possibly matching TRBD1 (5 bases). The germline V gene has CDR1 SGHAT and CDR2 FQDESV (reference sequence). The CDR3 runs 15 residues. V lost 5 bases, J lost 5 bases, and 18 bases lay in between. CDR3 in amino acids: CASSPSGRVAYGYTF. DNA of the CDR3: TGTGCCAGCAGCCCATCGGGCAGGGTCGCGTATGGCTACACCTTC.

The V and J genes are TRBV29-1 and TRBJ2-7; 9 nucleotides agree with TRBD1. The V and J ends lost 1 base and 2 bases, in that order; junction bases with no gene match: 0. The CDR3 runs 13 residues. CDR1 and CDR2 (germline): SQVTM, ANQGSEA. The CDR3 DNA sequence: TGCAGCGTTGAAGGGACAGGGGCCTACGAGCAGTACTTC. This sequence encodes CSVEGTGAYEQYF.

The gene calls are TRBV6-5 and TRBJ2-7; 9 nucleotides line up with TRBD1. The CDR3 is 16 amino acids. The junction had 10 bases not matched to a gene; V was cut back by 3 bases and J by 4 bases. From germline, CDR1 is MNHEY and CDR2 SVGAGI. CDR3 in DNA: TGTGCCAGCAGTTATTCCAGGGACAGGGCTACATACGAGCAGTACTTC. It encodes CASSYSRDRATYEQYF.

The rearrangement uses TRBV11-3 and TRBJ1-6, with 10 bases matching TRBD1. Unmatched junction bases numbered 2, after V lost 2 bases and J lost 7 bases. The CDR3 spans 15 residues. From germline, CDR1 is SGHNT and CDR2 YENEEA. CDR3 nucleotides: TGTGCCAGCAGCTTAACGGGACAGGGGAATTCACCCCTCCACTTT. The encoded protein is CASSLTGQGNSPLHF.

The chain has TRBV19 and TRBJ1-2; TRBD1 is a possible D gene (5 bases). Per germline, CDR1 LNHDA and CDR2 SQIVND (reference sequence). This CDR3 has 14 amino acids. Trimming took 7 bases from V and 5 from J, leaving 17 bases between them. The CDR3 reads CASKGQVPGYGYTF. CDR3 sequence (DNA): TGTGCCAGTAAGGGGCAGGTCCCCGGGTATGGCTACACCTTC.

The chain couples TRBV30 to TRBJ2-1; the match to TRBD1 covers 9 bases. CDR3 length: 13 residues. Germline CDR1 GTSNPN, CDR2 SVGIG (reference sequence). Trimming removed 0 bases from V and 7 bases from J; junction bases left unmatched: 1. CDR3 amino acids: CAWSVQGANEQFF. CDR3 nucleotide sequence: TGTGCCTGGAGTGTACAGGGGGCAAATGAGCAGTTCTTC.

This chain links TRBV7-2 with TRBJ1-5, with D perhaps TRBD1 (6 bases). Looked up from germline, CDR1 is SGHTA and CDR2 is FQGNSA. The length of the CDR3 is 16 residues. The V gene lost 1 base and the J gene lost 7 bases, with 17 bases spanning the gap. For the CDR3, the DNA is TGTGCCAGCAGCTTAGAGGTTGGCAGGGGAAACCAGCCCCAGCATTTT. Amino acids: CASSLEVGRGNQPQHF. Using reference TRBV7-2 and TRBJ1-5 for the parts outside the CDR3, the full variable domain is GAGVSQSPSNKVTEKGKDVELRCDPISGHTALYWYRQSLGQGLEFLIYFQGNSAPDKSGLPSDRFSAERTGGSVSTLTIQRTQQEDSAVYLCASSLEVGRGNQPQHFGDGTRLSIL.

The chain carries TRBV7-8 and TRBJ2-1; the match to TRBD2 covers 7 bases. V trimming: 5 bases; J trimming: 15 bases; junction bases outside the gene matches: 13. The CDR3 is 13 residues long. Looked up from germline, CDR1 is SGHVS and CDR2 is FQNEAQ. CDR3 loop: CASSPHLGASGFF. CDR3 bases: TGTGCCAGCAGCCCACATCTAGGGGCTAGCGGGTTCTTC.

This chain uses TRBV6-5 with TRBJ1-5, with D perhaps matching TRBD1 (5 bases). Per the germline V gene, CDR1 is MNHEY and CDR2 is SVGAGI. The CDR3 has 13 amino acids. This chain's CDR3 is CAGGVRHGQPQHF. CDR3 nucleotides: TGTGCGGGGGGTGTGAGGCACGGTCAGCCCCAGCATTTT.

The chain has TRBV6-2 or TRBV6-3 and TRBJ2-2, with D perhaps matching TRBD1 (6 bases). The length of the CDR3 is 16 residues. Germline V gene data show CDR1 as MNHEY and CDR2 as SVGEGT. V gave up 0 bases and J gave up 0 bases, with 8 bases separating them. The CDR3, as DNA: TGTGCCAGCAGTTACTCTACAGGGACGAACACCGGGGAGCTGTTTTTT. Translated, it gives CASSYSTGTNTGELFF.

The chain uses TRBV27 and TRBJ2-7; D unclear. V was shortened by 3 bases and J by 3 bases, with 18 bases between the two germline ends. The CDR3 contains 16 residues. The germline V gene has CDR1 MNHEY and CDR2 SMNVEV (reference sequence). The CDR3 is CASSFSLGPRIYEQYF. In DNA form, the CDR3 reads TGTGCCAGCAGTTTTAGCCTAGGCCCCCGGATCTACGAGCAGTACTTC.

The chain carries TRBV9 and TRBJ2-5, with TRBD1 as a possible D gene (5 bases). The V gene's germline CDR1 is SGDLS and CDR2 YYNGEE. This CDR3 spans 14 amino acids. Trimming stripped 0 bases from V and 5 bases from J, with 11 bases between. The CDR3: CASSVGTGAETQYF. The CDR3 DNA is TGTGCCAGCAGCGTAGGCACAGGCGCGGAGACCCAGTACTTC.

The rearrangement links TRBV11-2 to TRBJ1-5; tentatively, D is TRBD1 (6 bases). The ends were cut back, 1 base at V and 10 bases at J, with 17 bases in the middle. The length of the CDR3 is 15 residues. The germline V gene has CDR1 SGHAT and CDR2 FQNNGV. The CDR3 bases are TGTGCCAGCAGCTTAGTAAGGACAGCGGAACCACCCCAGCATTTT. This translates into CASSLVRTAEPPQHF.

The CDR3 loop is CASSAGGVNTGELFF. DNA for the CDR3: TGTGCCAGCAGTGCAGGGGGCGTCAACACCGGGGAGCTGTTTTTT. This chain joins TRBV2 and TRBJ2-2; 8 positions match TRBD1. This CDR3 is 15 amino acids long. Germline V gene data show CDR1 as SNHLY and CDR2 as FYNNEI. V was pared by 4 bases and J by 2 bases, with 3 bases of the junction left unmatched.